This TCR beta chain emerged from a study of immune evolution from preneoplasia to lung adenocarcinoma. Regarding the study as a whole: Top clone share appeared to fall from AAH through AIS, MIA, adenocarcinoma.

Regarding this clone: Its cognate antigen is unknown.

Repertoires were generated with immunoSEQ multiplex PCR, while TCRdb's copy carries only in-frame clones and drops some. The sample lists about 14,000 clones; 85% were seen once. This clonotype was sampled from a donor aged 70 or over with lung adenocarcinoma. Sequences were obtained from FFPE lung adenocarcinoma in situ tissue.

The CDR3 loop is CASTPGGANYGYTF. CDR3 nucleotides: TGTGCCAGCACCCCCGGGGGAGCCAACTATGGCTACACCTTC. The J gene is TRBJ1-2, the V gene TRBV6-6; possibly TRBD1 for D (5 bases). Trimming removed 7 bases at V and 2 bases at J, with 14 bases between. Germline CDR1 reads MNHNY; CDR2 reads SVGAGI (reference sequence). The CDR3 is made up of 14 amino acids.